This T cell receptor beta chain derives from a study of T cells in Graves' hyperthyroidism and ophthalmopathy. Overall study: Peripheral blood draws took place at initial diagnosis, ahead of any treatment.

The CDR3 is 14 residues long. The trim removed 6 bases at V and 11 bases at J, leaving 14 bases unmatched. Germline CDR1 reads MNHNS; CDR2 reads SASEGT. Study-level findings and limits: Most thyroid clonotypes expanded above 0.001 were also detected in blood.

The TCR beta CDR3 regions underwent amplification using RNA transcripts as the source. The TCR CDR3 first-round RT-PCR relied on the HTBI primer set. TCRdb re-derived calls from the multiplex PCR reads in MiXCR, one entry per CDR3 protein. The sample records around 490,000 distinct CDR3 sequences, 20% being singletons. As to this clonotype: Its antigen is unknown.

The source material was blood. The J gene is TRBJ1-1, the V gene TRBV6-1, with 8 bases lining up with TRBD1. This receptor was identified in a man in his forties with Graves' ophthalmopathy. CDR3 coding DNA: TGTGCCAGCAGGTCTGGACAGGGATCACTTGGGGCTTTCTTT. As protein: CASRSGQGSLGAFF.